These 29 T cell receptor beta chains share one sample of origin, sequenced in a study of T-cell memory formation after mild COVID-19. TCRdb processed the 5' RACE reads anew with MiXCR; each CDR3 protein has one entry. The sample lists hundreds of thousands of distinct CDR3 sequences, 18% seen once, with 12% in the top ten. Sequencing input: PBMCs or a T cell subset sorted from them (not recorded which). Receptors originate from an adult woman who had mild COVID-19 (a few samples of this study predate the infection). Cell type and time point are not known.

CDR3 DNA: TGCAGTGCTAAAGATTCTAGCGGGAGCTACGAGCAGTACTTC. Amino acid sequence: CSAKDSSGSYEQYF. The chain is built from TRBV20-1 and TRBJ2-7, with 10 bases aligning to TRBD2. V was clipped by 4 bases and J by 3 bases; unmatched bases: 6. Germline CDR1 reads DFQATT; CDR2 reads SNEGSKA (reference sequence). There are 14 residues in the CDR3.

This chain uses TRBV20-1 with TRBJ2-3; the match to TRBD2 covers 8 bases. The CDR3 has 15 amino acids. In germline, CDR1 is DFQATT, CDR2 SNEGSKA (reference sequence). V shed 1 base, J shed 4 bases, and the junction held 7 bases outside the gene matches. In DNA, the CDR3 is TGCAGTGCTAGAGGTCCCAGCGGGAGTCCAGATACGCAGTATTTT. Residues: CSARGPSGSPDTQYF.

The chain links TRBV20-1 to TRBJ2-1; 8 bases match TRBD2. The CDR3 totals 16 residues. V shed 0 bases, J shed 6 bases, and the junction held 10 bases outside the gene matches. The germline gives CDR1 DFQATT, CDR2 SNEGSKA (reference sequence). CDR3 in DNA: TGCAGTGCTAGAGATGTGAGCGGGAGAGGGGGCAATGAGCAGTTCTTC. Its protein product is CSARDVSGRGGNEQFF.

The chain combines TRBV24-1 with TRBJ2-3; 7 nucleotides line up with TRBD1. In germline, CDR1 is KGHDR, CDR2 SFDVKD. Unmatched junction bases numbered 4, after V lost 4 bases and J lost 4 bases. The CDR3 spans 14 residues. The CDR3 here is CATSETTGADTQYF. For the CDR3, the DNA is TGTGCCACCAGTGAAACTACAGGGGCAGATACGCAGTATTTT.

This clonotype occurred many times. This rearrangement joins TRBV5-1 to TRBJ2-3; D gene unclear. CDR3 size: 13 residues. CDR1 is SGHRS, CDR2 YFSETQ, per germline. Trimming shortened V by 0 bases and J by 3 bases, and 5 bases separated the two germline ends. CDR3 in DNA: TGCGCCAGCAGCTTGGAGGATACAGATACGCAGTATTTT. It encodes CASSLEDTDTQYF.

About this clonotype: One end of the junction does not line up with germline, which may come from a read error. The chain carries TRBV19 and TRBJ2-7; D gene ambiguous. Germline V CDR1 and CDR2: LNHDA, SQIVND (reference sequence). This CDR3 has 12 residues. The CDR3 region has the DNA TGTGCCAGTAGTAAGCCGTCCTTCGAGCAGTACTTC. Translating gives CASSKPSFEQYF.

This clonotype was detected a few times. This chain joins TRBV11-2 and TRBJ2-7; D uncertain. Germline V lookup: CDR1 SGHAT, CDR2 FQNNGV. The CDR3 runs 11 residues. V lost 0 bases to trimming and J lost 8 bases, with 5 bases between them. DNA of the CDR3: TGTGCCAGCAGCTTAGATCGGCAGCAGTACTTC. Protein sequence: CASSLDRQQYF.

The table lists this clonotype with a few counts. V usage is TRBV2 and J usage is TRBJ2-1, with TRBD2 identical over 9 bases. V lost 4 bases, J lost 4 bases, and 5 bases stayed unmatched. Germline-derived CDR1 and CDR2 are SNHLY and FYNNEI. The CDR3 runs to 15 residues. The CDR3 spells CASSAQGLAYNEQFF. The CDR3 nucleotides read TGTGCCAGCAGTGCTCAGGGACTAGCATACAATGAGCAGTTCTTC.

In DNA, the CDR3 is TGTGCCAGTTATCCGCCGGGACAGGGGACCGGGGAGCTGTTTTTT. As protein: CASYPPGQGTGELFF. This chain links TRBV6-2 or TRBV6-3 with TRBJ2-2, with 10 bases matching TRBD1. V gave up 9 bases and J gave up 5 bases; unmatched junction bases: 9. There are 15 residues in the CDR3. Germline CDR1 MNHEY, CDR2 SVGEGT.

This clonotype was seen only a few times. The rearrangement links TRBV20-1 to TRBJ1-5; the D is unclear. Per germline, CDR1 DFQATT and CDR2 SNEGSKA (reference sequence). Trimming took off 5 bases at V and 0 bases at J, with 17 bases between the two ends. The CDR3 has 16 residues. The chain's CDR3 is CSAQDRSTYSNQPQHF. CDR3 DNA sequence: TGCAGTGCTCAAGACCGGTCAACCTATAGCAATCAGCCCCAGCATTTT.

The chain is built from TRBV11-2 and TRBJ1-5, with a weak D call TRBD1 (5 bases). This CDR3 contains 14 residues. The germline CDR1 and CDR2 sequences are SGHAT and FQNNGV. The V gene lost 5 bases and the J gene lost 3 bases, with 11 bases spanning the gap. Here the CDR3 DNA reads TGTGCCAGCAGCGCGGGACCGATCAATCAGCCCCAGCATTTT. It specifies CASSAGPINQPQHF.

This clonotype was seen more than once but under ten times. The chain links TRBV18 to TRBJ1-4; D unresolved. The germline V gene has CDR1 KGHSH and CDR2 LQKENI. The V gene lost 4 bases and the J gene lost 5 bases, with 11 bases spanning the gap. The CDR3 has 14 residues. The CDR3 sequence: CASSRNSKNEKLFF. Written as DNA, the CDR3 is TGTGCCAGCTCACGGAACAGCAAAAATGAAAAACTGTTTTTT.

The V and J genes are TRBV5-1 and TRBJ1-2; D is unresolved. Per germline, CDR1 SGHRS and CDR2 YFSETQ. Trimming removed 4 bases at V and 8 bases at J, with 15 bases between. This CDR3 contains 13 residues. DNA of the CDR3: TGCGCCAGCAGCCCAAGACCGCATGAGGGCTACACCTTC. It encodes CASSPRPHEGYTF. The full variable domain, in which reference TRBV5-1 and TRBJ1-2 provide the parts outside the CDR3, is KAGVTQTPRYLIKTRGQQVTLSCSPISGHRSVSWYQQTPGQGLQFLFEYFSETQRNKGNFPGRFSGRQFSNSRSEMNVSTLELGDSALYLCASSPRPHEGYTFGSGTRLTVV.

This sequence joins TRBV4-1 and TRBJ2-3; D possibly uses TRBD1 or TRBD2 (6 bases each). This CDR3 contains 15 residues. The V gene lost 6 bases and the J gene lost 4 bases, with 17 bases spanning the gap. From germline, CDR1 is MGHRA and CDR2 YSYEKL. CDR3 coding DNA: TGCGCCAGCAGACGGAGGGGGGCCATCGCAGATACGCAGTATTTT. This gives the protein CASRRRGAIADTQYF.

Only a few counts were recorded for this clonotype. V and J are TRBV12-3 or TRBV12-4 and TRBJ1-5; D is undetermined. V lost 6 bases and J lost 5, with 8 bases in between. The CDR3 length is 12 residues. The CDR3 region is CASSPIHQPQHF. The CDR3 DNA reads TGTGCCAGCAGCCCTATACATCAGCCCCAGCATTTT.

This clonotype was detected a few times. This chain uses TRBV7-9 with TRBJ2-5; 8 bases are a match to TRBD1. The CDR3 spans 15 residues. Germline V CDR1 and CDR2: SEHNR, FQNEAQ (reference sequence). With 4 bases clipped from V and 3 bases from J, the junction kept 7 bases outside the gene matches. The CDR3 DNA follows: TGTGCCAGCAGCTCCCCCAGGGGGCTCGAAGAGACCCAGTACTTC. It translates to CASSSPRGLEETQYF.

This clonotype has a handful of counts. This chain connects TRBV5-1 to TRBJ2-1; D is ambiguous. V lost 0 bases and J lost 3, with 7 bases in between. CDR3 size: 14 residues. Germline loops: CDR1 SGHRS, CDR2 YFSETQ. The CDR3 nucleotides are TGCGCCAGCAGCTTGGACCCAGGCTACAATGAGCAGTTCTTC. Encoded protein: CASSLDPGYNEQFF.

This rearrangement joins TRBV11-3 to TRBJ2-5; D gene uncertain. V lost 5 bases to trimming and J lost 1 base, with 8 bases between them. The CDR3 spans 13 residues. In germline, CDR1 is SGHNT, CDR2 YENEEA. In DNA form, the CDR3 reads TGTGCCAGCAGCCTCCACTCCCAAGAGACCCAGTACTTC. This gives the protein CASSLHSQETQYF.

This sequence joins TRBV5-1 and TRBJ2-2; 10 nucleotides match TRBD2. CDR3 size: 18 residues. The J segment lost 6 bases and the V segment lost 0 bases, leaving 11 bases of the junction unmatched. From germline, CDR1 is SGHRS and CDR2 YFSETQ. CDR3 nucleotides: TGCGCCAGCAGCTTGGCCGCAGCGGGAGGGCCGAGATCCGGGGAGCTGTTTTTT. Its translation: CASSLAAAGGPRSGELFF.

This clonotype was seen only a few times. The gene calls are TRBV5-1 and TRBJ2-4; possible D gene TRBD2, 6 bases. Trimming shortened V by 1 base and J by 7 bases, and 15 bases separated the two germline ends. CDR3 length: 15 amino acids. Per germline, CDR1 SGHRS and CDR2 YFSETQ. DNA of the CDR3: TGCGCCAGCAGCTTGCCCCGACTAGGGACCAACATTCAGTACTTC. This encodes CASSLPRLGTNIQYF. The whole variable domain, remainder taken from reference TRBV5-1 and TRBJ2-4, is KAGVTQTPRYLIKTRGQQVTLSCSPISGHRSVSWYQQTPGQGLQFLFEYFSETQRNKGNFPGRFSGRQFSNSRSEMNVSTLELGDSALYLCASSLPRLGTNIQYFGAGTRLSVL.

V gene TRBV30 combines with J gene TRBJ2-3, with a weak D call TRBD1 (6 bases). The CDR3 loop spans 15 amino acids. V was clipped by 2 bases and J by 4 bases, with 16 bases between them. The germline gives CDR1 GTSNPN, CDR2 SVGIG (reference sequence). The chain's CDR3 is CAWSLLSGHSDTQYF. CDR3 in DNA: TGTGCCTGGAGTTTATTGTCGGGACACTCAGATACGCAGTATTTT.

This chain links TRBV20-1 with TRBJ1-3, with TRBD1 identical over 10 bases. Trimming cost V 6 bases and J 8 bases; bases outside gene matches: 7. The CDR3 extends over 13 amino acids. Germline CDR1 DFQATT, CDR2 SNEGSKA (reference sequence). The CDR3: CSAPGQGRDTIYF. The CDR3 DNA sequence: TGCAGTGCACCGGGACAGGGGCGCGACACCATATATTTT.

This chain links TRBV5-1 with TRBJ2-1; 7 bases are shared with TRBD2. In germline, CDR1 is SGHRS, CDR2 YFSETQ. J gave up 10 bases and V 4 bases, and 17 bases lay outside the gene matches. The CDR3 has 16 residues. The DNA of the CDR3 is TGCGCCAGCAGCCCCCAGACTAGCCTTAGATCAAACGAGCAGTTCTTC. This encodes CASSPQTSLRSNEQFF.

This chain connects TRBV23-1 to TRBJ2-7; D might be TRBD1 (5 bases). TRBV23-1 is classed as an ORF, of uncertain function. The CDR3 covers 14 residues. Trimming took off 0 bases at V and 7 bases at J, with 13 bases between the two ends. The CDR3 protein is CASSQSVGAREQYF. In nucleotides, the CDR3 is TGCGCCAGCAGTCAATCGGTAGGGGCGCGGGAGCAGTACTTC.

There are a few counts of this clonotype. V is TRBV12-3 or TRBV12-4 and J is TRBJ1-1; TRBD1 matches 7 bases. The CDR3 is 14 amino acids. Trimming took 5 bases from V and 0 from J; bases not matched to a gene: 3. The CDR3 sequence: CASSTGALNTEAFF. CDR3 nucleotide sequence: TGTGCCAGCAGTACAGGGGCCTTGAACACTGAAGCTTTCTTT.

A few counts support this clonotype. This chain connects TRBV6-6 to TRBJ1-1, with TRBD1 matching 8 bases. After removal of 6 bases from V and 1 base from J, the junction contained 22 bases not matched to a gene. CDR3 size: 20 residues. The germline CDR1 and CDR2 sequences are MNHNY and SVGAGI (reference sequence). The CDR3 sequence: CASRPTLGGQGADWNTEAFF. The CDR3 DNA sequence: TGTGCCAGCAGACCCACACTCGGGGGGCAGGGGGCAGATTGGAACACTGAAGCTTTCTTT.

J is TRBJ2-7 and V is TRBV15; 10 bases fit TRBD1. This CDR3 has 15 residues. The germline CDR1 and CDR2 sequences are LNHNV and YYDKDF (reference sequence). The junction had 5 bases not matched to a gene; V was cut back by 0 bases and J by 6 bases. CDR3 DNA sequence: TGTGCCACCAGCAGAGAAACCGGGACAGGGGCCGAGCAGTACTTC. Its protein is CATSRETGTGAEQYF.

Only a few counts were recorded for this clonotype. The rearrangement joins TRBV27 to TRBJ1-4; no reliable D call. The length of the CDR3 is 15 residues. Germline CDR1 is MNHEY and CDR2 is SMNVEV (reference sequence). V gave up 5 bases and J gave up 0 bases, with 10 bases separating them. As DNA, the CDR3 is TGTGCCAGCAGTACGGGGTTTGCAACTAATGAAAAACTGTTTTTT. Translated, it gives CASSTGFATNEKLFF.

This clonotype has only a few counts. The chain uses TRBV29-1 and TRBJ1-1; D not certain. The CDR3 length is 13 residues. The germline V gene encodes CDR1 SQVTM and CDR2 ANQGSEA. Between the trimmed V and J ends, which lost 3 bases and 1 base, there was a span of 9 bases. CDR3 nucleotide sequence: TGCAGCGTTGAGGGTCAGGCGAACACTGAAGCTTTCTTT. Translated: CSVEGQANTEAFF.